A single sample gave rise to the 5 T cell receptor beta chains below, sequenced in a study of CD8 T cells in Susac syndrome. A quantity of 0.5 to 1 ug RNA underwent reverse transcription using random hexamers. Each CDR3 protein gets one entry after TCRdb re-called the immunoSEQ multiplex PCR reads with MiXCR. The data show just over 150,000 distinct CDR3 sequences, over 85% seen once. The sequenced sample consisted of CD8+ T cells from PBMCs. The receptors were sampled from a human donor with multiple sclerosis.

This clonotype was recorded a few times. The chain carries TRBV11-2 and TRBJ2-3; unclear D gene. Germline V gene sequence: CDR1 SGHAT, CDR2 FQNNGV. The CDR3 spans 17 residues. Trimming took 2 bases from V and 2 from J, leaving 17 bases between them. DNA for the CDR3: TGTGCCAGCAGCTTATTGGGATCCTTTGGCGCCACAGATACGCAGTATTTT. Its protein is CASSLLGSFGATDTQYF.

The genes are TRBV3-1 and TRBJ2-1; TRBD2 matches at 8 bases. CDR1 LGHDT and CDR2 YNNKEL come from the germline V gene (reference sequence). CDR3 length: 15 residues. Trimming cost V 4 bases and J 8 bases; bases outside gene matches: 10. The CDR3 nucleotides read TGTGCCAGCAGCCTATCGCCGGGACTAGTGTATGAGCAGTTCTTC. The encoded protein is CASSLSPGLVYEQFF.

This clonotype showed up just a few times. This chain links TRBV6-1 with TRBJ2-3; 7 bases fit TRBD2. CDR1 and CDR2 from the germline V gene are MNHNS and SASEGT. There are 14 residues in the CDR3. Germline trimming cut 4 bases from V and 2 bases from J; bases unmatched to any gene: 3. For the CDR3, the DNA is TGTGCCAGCAGTGGGGGACTACCCACAGATACGCAGTATTTT. This encodes CASSGGLPTDTQYF.

This chain connects TRBV10-3 to TRBJ2-3; TRBD2 aligns across 9 bases. J lost 5 bases, V lost 7 bases, and 7 bases had no gene match. Germline V lookup: CDR1 ENHRY, CDR2 SYGVKD. The CDR3 is 14 amino acids. CDR3 sequence (DNA): TGTGCCATCACCGGGACTAGCCCGAGAGATACGCAGTATTTT. It specifies CAITGTSPRDTQYF.

This sequence joins TRBV5-6 and TRBJ2-1; D not resolved. The CDR3 loop spans 13 amino acids. CDR1 is SGHDT and CDR2 is YYEEEE in the germline V gene. Between the trimmed V and J ends, which lost 3 bases and 9 bases, there was a span of 13 bases. For the CDR3, the DNA is TGTGCCAGCAGCTCCCTCGTTGTTCGTGAGCAGTTCTTC. Protein product: CASSSLVVREQFF.